A selection of T cell receptor beta chains follows, all from one sample in a study of T cell responses to AZD1222 COVID-19 vaccine. The protocol was immunoSEQ multiplex PCR, while the TCRdb copy is restricted to in-frame clones and leaves out a portion. Of around 45,000 clones listed, roughly 87% were seen once; the top ten hold approximately 40%. This specimen consisted of peripheral blood, obtained 28 days after the second AZD1222 dose. These receptors were collected from an adult who received the AZD1222 COVID-19 vaccine. The CDR3 runs from the conserved cysteine through the conserved F or W. Fields, in order: D gene, clone size, V gene, J gene, CDR3 protein, CDR3 DNA. D genes are given only for firm matches. Part of the rows lack a size; the others show once, few, many or a class for expanded clones.

.	.	TRBV5-4	TRBJ2-1	CASSRDSISYNEQFF	TGTGCCAGCAGCCGGGACTCCATCTCCTACAATGAGCAGTTCTTC
TRBD1	.	TRBV7-9	TRBJ1-3	CASSLAGTATGPGNTIYF	TGTGCCAGCAGCTTAGCCGGAACTGCGACAGGGCCCGGAAACACCATATATTTT
.	once	TRBV7-6	TRBJ2-7	CASSLGGRTYEQYF	TGTGCCAGCAGCTTAGGGGGCAGGACCTACGAGCAGTACTTC
.	.	TRBV5-1	TRBJ2-7	CASSAGQLGYEQYF	TGCGCCAGCAGCGCGGGACAGCTAGGCTACGAGCAGTACTTC
.	.	TRBV21-1	TRBJ2-1	CASSDYRDYLSNNEQFF	TGTGCCAGCAGCGACTACCGGGACTACCTTTCTAACAATGAGCAGTTCTTC
.	.	TRBV11-2	TRBJ1-3	CASTYGETGNTIYF	TGTGCCAGCACGTACGGGGAGACTGGAAACACCATATATTTT
.	once	TRBV5-1	TRBJ1-1	CASSLALRGPDTEAFF	TGCGCCAGCAGCTTGGCCCTGCGGGGGCCTGACACTGAAGCTTTCTTT
.	.	TRBV3-1/TRBV3-2	TRBJ1-1	CASSQVTGAGTEAFF	TGTGCCAGCAGCCAAGTCACGGGGGCAGGGACTGAAGCTTTCTTT
.	.	TRBV2	TRBJ1-3	CASSRSFSLGSGNTIYF	TGTGCCAGCAGTCGAAGTTTCTCACTGGGCTCTGGAAACACCATATATTTT
.	.	TRBV6-1	TRBJ1-2	CASSEALGFNYGYTF	TGTGCCAGCAGTGAAGCGCTGGGATTTAACTATGGCTACACCTTC
TRBD1	once	TRBV5-6	TRBJ1-2	CASSSPGTGEGYTF	TGTGCCAGCAGCTCACCCGGGACAGGGGAAGGCTACACCTTC
.	.	TRBV19	TRBJ1-1	CASSLSGGRVNTEAFF	TGTGCCAGTAGTCTTTCGGGGGGAAGGGTGAACACTGAAGCTTTCTTT
TRBD1	.	TRBV7-9	TRBJ1-5	CASSLAGQANQPQHF	TGTGCCAGCAGCTTAGCGGGACAGGCTAATCAGCCCCAGCATTTT
.	.	TRBV19	TRBJ2-6	CASIRQGSGANVLTF	TGTGCCAGTATCAGGCAGGGCTCTGGGGCCAACGTCCTGACTTTC
.	.	TRBV11-2	TRBJ1-1	CASSLGGNEAFF	TGTGCCAGCAGCTTAGGCGGGAATGAAGCTTTCTTT
TRBD2	.	TRBV7-2	TRBJ2-3	CASSLGVGLALNTQYF	TGTGCCAGCAGCTTAGGAGTGGGACTAGCCTTGAATACGCAGTATTTT
.	.	TRBV13	TRBJ1-3	CASSQGLAGNTIYF	TGTGCCAGCAGCCAGGGGCTCGCGGGAAACACCATATATTTT
.	.	TRBV28	TRBJ2-3	CASSLGGLRTDTQYF	TGTGCCAGCAGTTTAGGTGGGCTCCGCACAGATACGCAGTATTTT
.	.	TRBV5-6	TRBJ1-3	CASSLGPWRQVENTIYF	TGTGCCAGCAGCTTGGGCCCCTGGAGGCAGGTGGAAAACACCATATATTTT
.	.	TRBV27	TRBJ1-2	CASTSNAGRDYGYTF	TGTGCCAGCACCTCTAACGCAGGTCGCGACTATGGCTACACCTTC
.	.	TRBV6-5	TRBJ2-1	CASTPPGTTYNEQFF	TGTGCCAGCACCCCGCCTGGCACAACCTACAATGAGCAGTTCTTC
.	.	TRBV4-1	TRBJ1-1	CASSQDGRRAFF	TGCGCCAGCAGCCAAGACGGTCGGCGAGCTTTCTTT
TRBD2	.	TRBV5-1	TRBJ2-2	CASSNRTSVARRYTGELFF	TGCGCCAGCAGCAATAGGACTAGCGTGGCTAGGCGGTATACCGGGGAGCTGTTTTTT
TRBD1	.	TRBV11-3	TRBJ1-3	CASSLVDRVVVNTIYF	TGTGCCAGCAGCTTAGTGGACAGGGTGGTGGTAAACACCATATATTTT
TRBD1	.	TRBV19	TRBJ1-2	CASSIGRTGDGYTF	TGTGCCAGTAGTATAGGACGGACAGGGGATGGCTACACCTTC
.	.	TRBV6-5	TRBJ2-3	CASRGQANTDTQYF	TGTGCCAGCAGGGGGCAGGCCAACACAGATACGCAGTATTTT
TRBD2	.	TRBV7-2	TRBJ2-1	CASSSSGGYYNEQFF	TGTGCCAGCAGCTCAAGCGGGGGGTATTACAATGAGCAGTTCTTC
.	.	TRBV29-1	TRBJ1-4	CSVEGGSGNEKLFF	TGCAGCGTGGAGGGGGGCTCTGGAAATGAAAAACTGTTTTTT
.	.	TRBV7-9	TRBJ1-6	CASSLGTMSPLHF	TGTGCCAGCAGCCTAGGGACGATGTCACCCCTCCACTTT
.	.	TRBV5-5	TRBJ1-6	CASSLGTGNSPLHF	TGTGCCAGCAGCTTGGGTACGGGGAATTCACCCCTCCACTTT
.	.	TRBV5-8	TRBJ2-1	CASSLEVLGFGSYNEQFF	TGTGCCAGCAGCTTGGAGGTGTTGGGGTTCGGCTCCTACAATGAGCAGTTCTTC
TRBD1	.	TRBV7-2	TRBJ1-3	CASSLDRGPGNTIYF	TGTGCCAGCAGCTTAGACAGGGGGCCTGGAAACACCATATATTTT
TRBD1	.	TRBV6-5	TRBJ1-2	CASSPGQGGYTF	TGTGCCAGCAGTCCGGGACAGGGGGGCTACACCTTC
.	.	TRBV19	TRBJ2-5	CASSIEGLVGTQYF	TGTGCCAGTAGTATAGAGGGGCTGGTCGGGACCCAGTACTTC
.	.	TRBV25-1	TRBJ2-7	CASSDPGQLYEQYF	TGTGCCAGCAGTGACCCTGGACAGCTATACGAGCAGTACTTC
TRBD1	once	TRBV4-1	TRBJ2-7	CASSQEISSGQNYEQYF	TGCGCCAGCAGCCAAGAAATCTCTTCGGGACAGAACTACGAGCAGTACTTC
TRBD2	.	TRBV5-1	TRBJ2-2	CASSSQRDTGELFF	TGCGCCAGCAGCTCCCAGCGGGATACCGGGGAGCTGTTTTTT
.	.	TRBV3-1/TRBV3-2	TRBJ2-5	CASSQSLGSFETQYF	TGTGCCAGCAGCCAAAGTTTGGGGTCGTTTGAGACCCAGTACTTC
.	.	TRBV6-2/TRBV6-3	TRBJ2-1	CASRPDGNNEQFF	TGTGCCAGCAGACCTGACGGGAACAATGAGCAGTTCTTC
.	.	TRBV7-9	TRBJ1-5	CASSLDGSHQPQHF	TGTGCCAGCAGCTTAGACGGGAGCCATCAGCCCCAGCATTTT
.	once	TRBV7-9	TRBJ1-1	CASSSSGNTEAFF	TGTGCCAGCAGCTCGTCGGGGAACACTGAAGCTTTCTTT
.	once	TRBV3-1/TRBV3-2	TRBJ2-2	CASSPGTAWGTNTGELFF	TGTGCCAGCAGCCCCGGTACCGCGTGGGGGACGAACACCGGGGAGCTGTTTTTT